The 32 T cell receptor beta chains below all came from one sample that was sequenced in a study of identical twins. One entry per CDR3 protein, called by TCRdb with MiXCR from the 5' RACE reads. The sample holds 200,000 to 250,000 distinct CDR3 sequences; 7.5% are singletons and the top ten take less than 6.5%. These data were also reused for a study on yellow fever vaccine responses in identical twins.

Material for sequencing was CD8+ T cells sorted from blood. The receptors shown here come from a woman aged 18-29 years in good health.

The V gene is TRBV7-8, the J gene TRBJ2-7; D unclear. Trimming left V 5 bases short and J 2 bases short, with 19 bases between. There are 16 residues in the CDR3. Germline V gene sequence: CDR1 SGHVS, CDR2 FQNEAQ. CDR3 DNA: TGTGCCAGCAGCACTCGACTGTATTGGAGCCCCTACGAGCAGTACTTC. This encodes CASSTRLYWSPYEQYF.

This clonotype turned up a few times. The rearrangement joins TRBV6-5 to TRBJ1-3, with D possibly TRBD1 on 6 matching bases. The CDR3 has 14 amino acids. V gave up 3 bases and J gave up 1 base, with 7 bases separating them. The germline V gene encodes CDR1 MNHEY and CDR2 SVGAGI. This chain's CDR3 is CASSYTGSGNTIYF. The DNA for the CDR3 is TGTGCCAGCAGTTATACAGGGTCTGGAAACACCATATATTTT.

In this sample, this clonotype turned up many times. The chain uses TRBV7-9 and TRBJ2-7; D not certain. Trimming removed 0 bases at V and 2 bases at J, with 14 bases between. There are 16 residues in the CDR3. Germline values: CDR1 SEHNR, CDR2 FQNEAQ (reference sequence). The CDR3 loop is CASSLAVRLGPYEQYF. CDR3 DNA: TGTGCCAGCAGCTTAGCGGTGAGGTTGGGCCCCTACGAGCAGTACTTC.

This clonotype occurred many times. The rearrangement uses TRBV7-9 and TRBJ2-7, with 9 positions matching TRBD1. The germline V gene has CDR1 SEHNR and CDR2 FQNEAQ (reference sequence). The CDR3 runs to 15 residues. V was pared by 3 bases and J by 3 bases, with 6 bases of the junction left unmatched. The DNA of the CDR3 is TGTGCCAGCAGCTTCTATCGGGACAGGGACTACGAGCAGTACTTC. Translating it yields CASSFYRDRDYEQYF.

Of note for this clonotype: One end of the junction does not line up with germline, which may come from a read error. This chain connects TRBV9 to TRBJ2-5; D is uncertain. CDR1 is SGDLS and CDR2 is YYNGEE in the germline V gene. The CDR3 has 13 amino acids. The CDR3 spells CASGVEVEETQYF. CDR3 nucleotide sequence: TGTGCCAGCGGCGTAGAAGTTGAAGAGACCCAGTACTTC. Full variable domain (rest looked up from reference TRBV9 and TRBJ2-5): DSGVTQTPKHLITATGQRVTLRCSPRSGDLSVYWYQQSLDQGLQFLIQYYNGEERAKGNILERFSAQQFPDLHSELNLSSLELGDSALYFCASGVEVEETQYFGPGTRLLVL.

This clonotype was recorded a few times. The chain links TRBV7-8 to TRBJ1-2; no definite D call. The V end lost 3 bases, the J end lost 4 bases, and 12 bases lay between the germline ends. Germline CDR1 and CDR2: SGHVS and FQNEAQ. There are 14 residues in the CDR3. CDR3 coding DNA: TGTGCCAGCAGCTTGTATCGTTCATCCTATGGCTACACCTTC. This gives the protein CASSLYRSSYGYTF. Drawing the rest from reference TRBV7-8 and TRBJ1-2, the complete variable domain is GAGVSQSPRYKVAKRGQDVALRCDPISGHVSLFWYQQALGQGPEFLTYFQNEAQLDKSGLPSDRFFAERPEGSVSTLKIQRTQQEDSAVYLCASSLYRSSYGYTFGSGTRLTVV.

The chain couples TRBV2 to TRBJ2-7; either TRBD1 or TRBD2 may supply D (7 bases each). The V end lost 3 bases, the J end lost 5 bases, and 14 bases lay between the germline ends. The length of the CDR3 is 14 residues. CDR1 SNHLY and CDR2 FYNNEI come from the germline V gene. This chain's CDR3 is CASSEGGTVHEQYF. Here the CDR3 DNA reads TGTGCCAGCAGTGAGGGGGGGACAGTACACGAGCAGTACTTC.

This clonotype was seen only a few times. This chain links TRBV27 with TRBJ2-7, with D perhaps given as TRBD1 or TRBD2 (5 bases each). The germline CDR1 and CDR2 sequences are MNHEY and SMNVEV (reference sequence). V was pared by 3 bases and J by 4 bases, with 16 bases between. This CDR3 comprises 15 residues. DNA for the CDR3: TGTGCCAGCAGTTTCGGTAGAGGGGTGGTTTACGAGCAGTACTTC. This encodes CASSFGRGVVYEQYF.

This clonotype was counted ten times or more. V gene TRBV28 combines with J gene TRBJ2-7; TRBD2 aligns across 10 bases. CDR3 size: 16 residues. After removal of 3 bases from V and 3 bases from J, the junction contained 8 bases not matched to a gene. Germline assignment: CDR1 MDHEN and CDR2 SYDVKM. This chain's CDR3 is CASSLRLAGVVYEQYF. The CDR3 DNA follows: TGTGCCAGCAGTTTGAGGCTAGCGGGAGTTGTCTACGAGCAGTACTTC.

This clonotype was observed a few times. This rearrangement joins TRBV20-1 to TRBJ2-1, with TRBD2 identical over 7 bases. CDR3 size: 15 residues. Looked up from germline, CDR1 is DFQATT and CDR2 is SNEGSKA (reference sequence). Trimming cost V 5 bases and J 0 bases; bases outside gene matches: 7. CDR3 protein: CSALSGESSYNEQFF. In DNA form, the CDR3 reads TGCAGTGCTTTAAGCGGGGAGAGCTCCTACAATGAGCAGTTCTTC.

V and J are TRBV27 and TRBJ2-3, with unresolved D. V lost 10 bases, J lost 1 base, and 6 bases lay in between. Germline V gene lookup returns CDR1 MNHEY and CDR2 SMNVEV (reference sequence). CDR3 size: 11 residues. The CDR3 nucleotides are TGTGCCACGGCTGGCACAGATACGCAGTATTTT. The encoded protein is CATAGTDTQYF.

This clonotype has a handful of counts. The chain joins TRBV27 to TRBJ2-3; maybe TRBD1 (6 bases). V was shortened by 6 bases and J by 2 bases, with 18 bases between the two germline ends. The CDR3 runs to 16 residues. Germline CDR1 reads MNHEY; CDR2 reads SMNVEV (reference sequence). The CDR3 nucleotides read TGTGCCAGCAGCACGCGATGGGGGCTAGACACAGATACGCAGTATTTT. Residues: CASSTRWGLDTDTQYF.

The sample holds many counts of this clonotype. The chain couples TRBV6-5 to TRBJ1-1; D is possibly TRBD1 (5 bases). From germline, CDR1 is MNHEY and CDR2 SVGAGI. V was shortened by 4 bases and J by 4 bases, with 13 bases between the two germline ends. The CDR3 runs to 14 residues. Written as DNA, the CDR3 is TGTGCCAGCAGTTTCGCAGGGCGAGGCACTGAAGCTTTCTTT. It specifies CASSFAGRGTEAFF.

In this sample, this clonotype turned up a few times. The chain uses TRBV29-1 and TRBJ2-7; TRBD1 is a possible D gene (6 bases). The CDR3 has 14 amino acids. Germline CDR1 reads SQVTM; CDR2 reads ANQGSEA. The V gene lost 2 bases and the J gene lost 2 bases, with 13 bases spanning the gap. The CDR3 region is CSVEIRGQTYEQYF. CDR3 coding DNA: TGCAGCGTTGAAATCCGGGGACAAACCTACGAGCAGTACTTC.

The table lists this clonotype with many counts. The V call is TRBV6-1, the J call TRBJ2-2; the match to TRBD1 covers 7 bases. V dropped 6 bases and J dropped 8; count of bases not matched to a gene: 12. Germline V gives CDR1 MNHNS, CDR2 SASEGT. The CDR3 totals 15 residues. The CDR3 DNA is TGTGCCAGCAGCACTAATGACAGGGCGTTTGGGGAGCTGTTTTTT. It encodes CASSTNDRAFGELFF.

This clonotype was recorded many times. This chain links TRBV4-2 with TRBJ2-1; TRBD1 or TRBD2 may be the D gene (5 bases each). Trimming took 0 bases from V and 2 from J, leaving 11 bases between them. The CDR3 covers 16 residues. CDR1 is LGHNA, CDR2 YNFKEQ, per germline. The CDR3 spells CASSQDGTSPYNEQFF. In DNA, the CDR3 is TGTGCCAGCAGCCAAGATGGGACCTCCCCCTACAATGAGCAGTTCTTC.

The table lists this clonotype with a few counts. The gene calls are TRBV12-3 or TRBV12-4 and TRBJ1-1, with D possibly being TRBD1 (5 bases). This CDR3 spans 13 amino acids. Trimming left V 8 bases short and J 10 bases short, with 20 bases between. The CDR3 sequence: CASAVGTLDGAFF. DNA of the CDR3: TGTGCCAGCGCCGTCGGGACCCTGGATGGAGCTTTCTTT.

This clonotype has only a few counts. This sequence joins TRBV9 and TRBJ2-1; D is unresolved. The CDR3 covers 16 residues. Deletions cut 0 bases from V and 1 base from J, with 11 bases between. Germline CDR1 is SGDLS and CDR2 is YYNGEE. The CDR3 loop reads CASSVVEGASYNEQFF. CDR3 coding DNA: TGTGCCAGCAGCGTAGTGGAAGGCGCGTCCTACAATGAGCAGTTCTTC. Complete variable domain (other parts from reference TRBV9 and TRBJ2-1): DSGVTQTPKHLITATGQRVTLRCSPRSGDLSVYWYQQSLDQGLQFLIQYYNGEERAKGNILERFSAQQFPDLHSELNLSSLELGDSALYFCASSVVEGASYNEQFFGPGTRLTVL.

The chain is built from TRBV7-2 and TRBJ2-7, with 9 bases fitting TRBD2. With V trimmed by 3 bases and J by 4 bases, 1 base remained unmatched. The CDR3 totals 13 residues. Germline CDR1 reads SGHTA; CDR2 reads FQGNSA. For the CDR3, the DNA is TGTGCCAGCAGCTTGGGACTAGCATACGAGCAGTACGTC. Translation gives CASSLGLAYEQYV.

The chain carries TRBV12-3 or TRBV12-4 and TRBJ2-3, with 16 positions matching TRBD2. Trimming removed 6 bases from V and 6 bases from J; junction bases left unmatched: 18. The CDR3 spans 20 residues. The CDR3 here is CASSLPGLAGGVEPFDTQYF. The CDR3 DNA sequence: TGTGCCAGCAGCCTACCGGGACTAGCGGGGGGGGTCGAACCTTTCGATACGCAGTATTTT.

This clonotype was detected only a few times. This chain uses TRBV9 with TRBJ2-7; D could derive from TRBD1 or TRBD2 (5 bases each). V dropped 3 bases and J dropped 5 bases, with 15 bases sitting between them. CDR1 is SGDLS and CDR2 is YYNGEE in the germline V gene. The CDR3 has 14 amino acids. The CDR3 here is CASSDPGRADEQYF. The CDR3 region has the DNA TGTGCCAGCAGCGATCCAGGGAGAGCGGACGAGCAGTACTTC.

This clonotype was recorded many times. The chain links TRBV6-1 to TRBJ1-2, with a tentative D call TRBD1 (5 bases). CDR3 length equals 15 residues. Trimming cost V 1 base and J 6 bases, with 15 bases left between them. Germline V CDR1 and CDR2: MNHNS, SASEGT. This CDR3 is CASSEDRTPGDGYTF. The CDR3 region has the DNA TGTGCCAGCAGTGAAGACCGGACCCCGGGGGATGGCTACACCTTC.

This clonotype was seen repeatedly, ten times or more. V and J are TRBV7-9 and TRBJ2-4, with 8 bases fitting TRBD2. V lost 5 bases and J lost 0; bases outside the gene matches: 6. The CDR3 consists of 16 residues. The V gene's germline CDR1 is SEHNR and CDR2 FQNEAQ (reference sequence). Here the CDR3 reads CASSPREGLAKNIQYF. The DNA of the CDR3 is TGTGCCAGCAGCCCCCGGGAGGGCCTAGCCAAAAACATTCAGTACTTC. The whole variable domain, remainder taken from reference TRBV7-9 and TRBJ2-4, is DTGVSQNPRHKITKRGQNVTFRCDPISEHNRLYWYRQTLGQGPEFLTYFQNEAQLEKSRLLSDRFSAERPKGSFSTLEIQRTEQGDSAMYLCASSPREGLAKNIQYFGAGTRLSVL.

This clonotype was detected many times. The V gene is TRBV12-3 or TRBV12-4, the J gene TRBJ1-2; D call uncertain. The CDR3 covers 14 residues. Trimming cost V 1 base and J 2 bases, with 8 bases left between them. CDR3 sequence: CASSLVGTNYGYTF. The CDR3 nucleotides are TGTGCCAGCAGTTTAGTGGGCACCAACTATGGCTACACCTTC.

The V gene is TRBV2, the J gene TRBJ2-7; D is unclear. The CDR3 runs 14 residues. Germline lookup yields CDR1 SNHLY and CDR2 FYNNEI. Between the trimmed V and J ends, which lost 3 bases and 1 base, there was a span of 10 bases. In nucleotides, the CDR3 is TGTGCCAGCAGTGATCCCAGGCGATCCTACGAGCAGTACTTC. Its translation is CASSDPRRSYEQYF.

This clonotype was counted only a few times. V is TRBV20-1 and J is TRBJ2-7; 10 positions agree with TRBD2. Germline trimming cut 6 bases from V and 4 bases from J; bases unmatched to any gene: 6. The CDR3 contains 13 residues. Germline CDR1 DFQATT, CDR2 SNEGSKA (reference sequence). CDR3 sequence reads: CSASPSGGYEQYF. The CDR3 DNA reads TGCAGTGCCAGCCCTAGCGGGGGTTACGAGCAGTACTTC.

J is TRBJ1-2 and V is TRBV28; D may be TRBD1 (5 bases). The V gene's germline CDR1 is MDHEN and CDR2 SYDVKM. The CDR3 has 12 residues. V lost 8 bases and J 7 bases, leaving 14 bases between the germline ends. The CDR3: CASLGVAVGYTF. DNA for the CDR3: TGTGCCAGCCTGGGGGTGGCGGTTGGCTACACCTTC.

This rearrangement joins TRBV27 to TRBJ1-3; 7 positions agree with TRBD1. Germline loops: CDR1 MNHEY, CDR2 SMNVEV (reference sequence). There are 16 residues in the CDR3. Losses at the gene ends were 5 bases for V and 0 bases for J; bases not matched to a gene: 7. The CDR3 DNA reads TGTGCCAGCAGTGCCTATACAGGGGACTCTGGAAACACCATATATTTT. Encoded protein: CASSAYTGDSGNTIYF.

In this sample, this clonotype turned up many times. The rearrangement joins TRBV5-1 to TRBJ2-7, with TRBD2 matching over 9 bases. V lost 0 bases, J lost 7 bases, and 5 bases stayed unmatched. Per the germline V gene, CDR1 is SGHRS and CDR2 is YFSETQ. This CDR3 contains 14 residues. This CDR3 reads CASSLVVSGSEQYF. The CDR3 DNA follows: TGCGCCAGCAGCTTGGTCGTTAGCGGGAGTGAGCAGTACTTC.

This clonotype was counted between two and nine times. This chain uses TRBV7-9 with TRBJ2-7; tentative D call: TRBD2 (5 bases). V was trimmed by 2 bases and J by 6 bases, leaving 8 bases between them. Germline V gene data show CDR1 as SEHNR and CDR2 as FQNEAQ (reference sequence). The CDR3 runs 12 residues. CDR3 DNA: TGTGCCAGCAGCTTACGGGGTGCCGAGCAGTACGTC. It is translated as CASSLRGAEQYV.

This sequence joins TRBV27 and TRBJ2-6, with D possibly matching TRBD2 (6 bases). V lost 1 base, J lost 0 bases, and 13 bases lay in between. The germline V gene encodes CDR1 MNHEY and CDR2 SMNVEV (reference sequence). The CDR3 consists of 18 residues. This CDR3 is CASSLYGGIFSGANVLTF. CDR3 DNA: TGTGCCAGCAGTTTATATGGGGGGATATTCTCTGGGGCCAACGTCCTGACTTTC. The full variable domain, with the rest looked up from reference TRBV27 and TRBJ2-6, is EAQVTQNPRYLITVTGKKLTVTCSQNMNHEYMSWYRQDPGLGLRQIYYSMNVEVTDKGDVPEGYKVSRKEKRNFPLILESPSPNQTSLYFCASSLYGGIFSGANVLTFGAGSRLTVL.

In its sample, this clonotype was seen many times. This chain links TRBV2 with TRBJ1-1, with a weak D call TRBD1 (5 bases). From germline, CDR1 is SNHLY and CDR2 FYNNEI. CDR3 length: 14 residues. Deletions cut 2 bases from V and 3 bases from J, with 10 bases between. In DNA, the CDR3 is TGTGCCAGCAGTGAATTTCAGGGAGACACTGAAGCTTTCTTT. Translated: CASSEFQGDTEAFF. Full variable domain (rest looked up from reference TRBV2 and TRBJ1-1): EPEVTQTPSHQVTQMGQEVILRCVPISNHLYFYWYRQILGQKVEFLVSFYNNEISEKSEIFDDQFSVERPDGSNFTLKIRSTKLEDSAMYFCASSEFQGDTEAFFGQGTRLTVV.